The rows below give T cell receptor beta chains drawn from one sample of a study of human T cells and chemical hapten exposure. MiXCR, applied by TCRdb to the RACE reads, yields one record per CDR3 protein. The sample shows 75,000 to 90,000 distinct CDR3 sequences, approximately 12% of them seen only once. The sample was whole blood, taken in connection with sensitization to the hapten diphenylcyclopropenone (DPC). The receptors come from a woman aged 55 to 70 with alopecia areata. Some clones in this sample may be carry-over from other donors' samples. Each CDR3 is given with its conserved first and last residue. Each record gives: J gene, D gene, clone size, V gene, CDR3 DNA, CDR3 protein. D genes are given only for firm matches. Expanded clones are given a class, and other clones once, few, many or no size at all.

J: TRBJ2-5
D: TRBD2
size: many
V: TRBV6-5
DNA: TGTGCCAGCAGTTACTCGTATCCGAGCGGGGGGGTTGGAGAGACCCAGTACTTC
CDR3: CASSYSYPSGGVGETQYF

J: TRBJ2-3
D: .
size: .
V: TRBV6-2/TRBV6-3
DNA: TGTGCCAGCAGTTCCTCGCGGGGGCCGGCGGGTACGCAGTATTTT
CDR3: CASSSSRGPAGTQYF

J: TRBJ2-2
D: .
size: many
V: TRBV19
DNA: TGTGCCAGTAGTCCAACAGGGAGTTCCGGGGAGCTGTTTTTT
CDR3: CASSPTGSSGELFF

J: TRBJ1-1
D: .
size: .
V: TRBV11-2
DNA: TGTGCCAGCACCCAGTTGGGGCCAAACACTGAAGCTTTCTTT
CDR3: CASTQLGPNTEAFF

J: TRBJ2-4
D: .
size: many
V: TRBV12-3/TRBV12-4
DNA: TGTGCCAGCAGTTTACGTAACAGGGACATTCAGTACTTC
CDR3: CASSLRNRDIQYF

J: TRBJ1-2
D: .
size: .
V: TRBV20-1
DNA: TGCAGTGCTAGAGTTTCAGGGGATGGCTACACCTTC
CDR3: CSARVSGDGYTF

J: TRBJ1-5
D: .
size: many
V: TRBV12-3/TRBV12-4
DNA: TGTGCCAGCAGTGCCTATAATCAGCCCCAGCATTTT
CDR3: CASSAYNQPQHF

J: TRBJ1-5
D: .
size: few
V: TRBV7-2
DNA: TGTGCCAGCAGCTTAGAGGGATTCAATCAGCCCCAGCATTTT
CDR3: CASSLEGFNQPQHF

J: TRBJ2-5
D: .
size: many
V: TRBV10-3
DNA: TGTGCCATCAGGAATCAGGGCCAAGAGACCCAGTACTTC
CDR3: CAIRNQGQETQYF

J: TRBJ2-2
D: TRBD1
size: many
V: TRBV5-4
DNA: TGTGCCAGCAGCCCCCGGGACAGGGACTCCGGGGAGCTGTTTTTT
CDR3: CASSPRDRDSGELFF

J: TRBJ2-1
D: TRBD2
size: .
V: TRBV5-1
DNA: TGCGCCAGCAGCTACGGGACTAGCCCTTGGGATGAGCAGTTCTTC
CDR3: CASSYGTSPWDEQFF

J: TRBJ2-5
D: .
size: few
V: TRBV29-1
DNA: TGCAGCACCCGTGGAGGGGCCGATGCGACCCAGTACTTC
CDR3: CSTRGGADATQYF

J: TRBJ1-5
D: .
size: .
V: TRBV27
DNA: TGTGCCAGCAGTTTGACCAGGAATCAGCCCCAGCATTTT
CDR3: CASSLTRNQPQHF

J: TRBJ1-1
D: .
size: few
V: TRBV18
DNA: TGTGCCAGCTCACGAGAGGTCCCGGGGAACACTGAAGCTTTCTTT
CDR3: CASSREVPGNTEAFF

J: TRBJ1-3
D: TRBD1
size: many
V: TRBV10-2
DNA: TGCGCCAGCAGTGGCAGGGGGATGAATGGAAACACCATATATTTT
CDR3: CASSGRGMNGNTIYF

J: TRBJ1-6
D: .
size: few
V: TRBV20-1
DNA: TGCAGTGCCCTCGGGGGGCGAAAGGATTCACCCCTCCACTTT
CDR3: CSALGGRKDSPLHF

J: TRBJ1-6
D: .
size: many
V: TRBV6-2/TRBV6-3
DNA: TGTGCCAGCAAGGTGGGGATCGCACCCCTCCACTTT
CDR3: CASKVGIAPLHF

J: TRBJ1-2
D: .
size: many
V: TRBV12-5
DNA: TGTGCTAGTGGATTGGGCTGGACTGGTGGCTACACCTTC
CDR3: CASGLGWTGGYTF

J: TRBJ2-7
D: .
size: many
V: TRBV7-6
DNA: TGTGCCAGCAGCTTAGCTCGCTGGGGCGAGCAGTACTTC
CDR3: CASSLARWGEQYF

J: TRBJ1-3
D: .
size: many
V: TRBV7-9
DNA: TGTGCCAGCAGCCAGTCAGGCCAGGCGGTTGGAAACACCATATATTTT
CDR3: CASSQSGQAVGNTIYF

J: TRBJ2-6
D: .
size: .
V: TRBV7-2
DNA: TGTGCCAGCAGCATACAGGTTTACTCTGGGGCCAACGTCCTGACTTTC
CDR3: CASSIQVYSGANVLTF

J: TRBJ2-3
D: TRBD1
size: many
V: TRBV11-2
DNA: TGTGCCAGCAGCTTTGGTACAGGGGAAACAGATACGCAGTATTTT
CDR3: CASSFGTGETDTQYF

J: TRBJ1-1
D: .
size: many
V: TRBV10-1
DNA: TGCGCCAGCAGTGGGACGAGGAACACTGAAGCTTTCTTT
CDR3: CASSGTRNTEAFF

J: TRBJ2-4
D: TRBD2
size: .
V: TRBV29-1
DNA: TGCAGCGTTGCAACTAGCGGGGGCCGTTCGGACATTCAGTACTTC
CDR3: CSVATSGGRSDIQYF

J: TRBJ2-1
D: TRBD1
size: many
V: TRBV5-4
DNA: TGTGCCAGCAGCCCGAGAGGACAGGGGGTGTTCAATGAGCAGTTCTTC
CDR3: CASSPRGQGVFNEQFF

J: TRBJ1-5
D: .
size: .
V: TRBV2
DNA: TGTGCCAGCAGCCCCAGAGGAGGGAGCAATCAGCCCCAGCATTTT
CDR3: CASSPRGGSNQPQHF

J: TRBJ2-3
D: .
size: many
V: TRBV13
DNA: TGTGCCAGCAGCCCAGGCCGAAACACAGATACGCAGTATTTT
CDR3: CASSPGRNTDTQYF

J: TRBJ2-7
D: TRBD2
size: few
V: TRBV19
DNA: TGTGCCAGTAGTGGACGATTGACTAGCGGGGGTTACTACGAGCAGTACTTC
CDR3: CASSGRLTSGGYYEQYF

J: TRBJ2-7
D: .
size: few
V: TRBV27
DNA: TGTGCCAGCAGTTTAGGGCCCCCGGGGGCTATGGGGAGCGAGCAGTACTTC
CDR3: CASSLGPPGAMGSEQYF

J: TRBJ2-7
D: .
size: few
V: TRBV29-1
DNA: TGCAGCGTTGAAGATACATGGAGTGGTGAGCAGTACTTC
CDR3: CSVEDTWSGEQYF

J: TRBJ2-6
D: .
size: many
V: TRBV3-1
DNA: TGTGCCACCTCAGCCTCTGGGGCCAACGTCCTGACTTTC
CDR3: CATSASGANVLTF

J: TRBJ2-7
D: .
size: few
V: TRBV6-5
DNA: TGTGCCAGCAGTTACTCCGCCAGGGGCGAGCAGTACTTC
CDR3: CASSYSARGEQYF

J: TRBJ2-5
D: .
size: .
V: TRBV7-9
DNA: TGTGCCAGCAGCAGGGGGGCACAAGAGACCCAGTACTTC
CDR3: CASSRGAQETQYF

J: TRBJ1-2
D: TRBD1
size: few
V: TRBV6-1
DNA: TGTGCCAGCAGGCCTTATGCCGGGACAGCCTATGGCTACACCTTC
CDR3: CASRPYAGTAYGYTF

J: TRBJ1-2
D: .
size: few
V: TRBV5-4
DNA: TGTGCCAGCAGCCCGGACAAGACTGGGTACACCTTC
CDR3: CASSPDKTGYTF

J: TRBJ1-1
D: .
size: many
V: TRBV7-3
DNA: TGTGCCAGCAGCTTAGTGAGGGACACTGAAGCTTTCTTT
CDR3: CASSLVRDTEAFF

J: TRBJ1-1
D: .
size: .
V: TRBV2
DNA: TGTGCCGTCCAGACCCCTCGGAACACTGAAGCTTTCTTT
CDR3: CAVQTPRNTEAFF

J: TRBJ2-2
D: .
size: .
V: TRBV27
DNA: TGTGCCAGCAGTTTACTGACCGGGGAGCTGTTTTTT
CDR3: CASSLLTGELFF

J: TRBJ1-2
D: TRBD1
size: many
V: TRBV5-1
DNA: TGCGCCAGCAGCTTGAGGACAGGGGATTTTGGCTACACCTTC
CDR3: CASSLRTGDFGYTF

J: TRBJ2-2
D: .
size: many
V: TRBV18
DNA: TGTGCCAGCTCACCACATCCGGACACCGGGGAGCTGTTTTTT
CDR3: CASSPHPDTGELFF

J: TRBJ1-5
D: .
size: .
V: TRBV6-2/TRBV6-3
DNA: TGTGCCAGCAGTTATAATAGCAATCAGCCCCAGCATTTT
CDR3: CASSYNSNQPQHF

J: TRBJ1-1
D: .
size: few
V: TRBV6-6
DNA: TGTGCCAGCAGTTACTCGAGTCGGACGTCTGATGCTTTCTTT
CDR3: CASSYSSRTSDAFF

J: TRBJ2-5
D: .
size: few
V: TRBV14
DNA: TGTGCCAGCAGCCGAGGATGGGGGAAAGAGACCCAGTACTTC
CDR3: CASSRGWGKETQYF

J: TRBJ2-3
D: TRBD2
size: .
V: TRBV9
DNA: TGTGCCAGCAGCACACTAGCGGGGACAGATACGCAGTATTTT
CDR3: CASSTLAGTDTQYF

J: TRBJ2-1
D: .
size: many
V: TRBV21-1
DNA: TGTGCCAGCAGTCTAGCGAGCTCCTACAATGAGCAGTTCTTC
CDR3: CASSLASSYNEQFF

J: TRBJ1-1
D: .
size: many
V: TRBV4-1
DNA: TGCGCCAGCAGCCAACCAGGGTACATGAACACTGAAGCTTTCTTT
CDR3: CASSQPGYMNTEAFF

J: TRBJ2-3
D: TRBD2
size: .
V: TRBV5-4
DNA: TGTGCCAGCAGCGTAGGACTAGCAACGCAGTATTTT
CDR3: CASSVGLATQYF

J: TRBJ1-1
D: .
size: few
V: TRBV11-1
DNA: TGTGCCAGCGGCAGGGCCCTAAACACTGAAGCTTTCTTT
CDR3: CASGRALNTEAFF

J: TRBJ2-5
D: .
size: few
V: TRBV11-2
DNA: TGTGCCAGCAGCTCCCTCACTAGGGTTGAGACCCAGTACTTC
CDR3: CASSSLTRVETQYF

J: TRBJ2-3
D: .
size: few
V: TRBV5-4
DNA: TGTGCCAGCCGATTCCCGGGCACAGATACGCAGTATTTT
CDR3: CASRFPGTDTQYF

J: TRBJ1-5
D: .
size: many
V: TRBV7-9
DNA: TGTGCCAGCAGCTTAGACCAGGGGACAAGCAATCAGCCCCAGCATTTT
CDR3: CASSLDQGTSNQPQHF

J: TRBJ2-1
D: TRBD1
size: few
V: TRBV2
DNA: TGTGCCAGCAGCACGGGACAGGGTTTCGATGAGCAGTTCTTC
CDR3: CASSTGQGFDEQFF